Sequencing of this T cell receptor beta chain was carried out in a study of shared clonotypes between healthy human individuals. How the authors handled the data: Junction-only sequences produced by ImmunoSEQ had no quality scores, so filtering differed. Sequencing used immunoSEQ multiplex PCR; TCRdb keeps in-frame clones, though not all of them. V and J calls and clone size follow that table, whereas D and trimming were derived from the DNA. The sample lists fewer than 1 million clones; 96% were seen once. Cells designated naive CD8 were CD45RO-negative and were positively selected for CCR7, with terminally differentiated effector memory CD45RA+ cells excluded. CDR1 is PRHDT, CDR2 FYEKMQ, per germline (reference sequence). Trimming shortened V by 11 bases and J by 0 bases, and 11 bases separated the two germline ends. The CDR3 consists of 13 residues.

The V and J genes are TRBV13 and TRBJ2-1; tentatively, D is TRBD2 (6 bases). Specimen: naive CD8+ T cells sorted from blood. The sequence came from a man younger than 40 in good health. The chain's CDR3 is CAGKTSSYNEQFF. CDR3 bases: TGTGCCGGCAAGACTAGCTCCTACAATGAGCAGTTCTTC.